The entry below gives a single TCR beta chain sequence along with its context. Its antigen remains unidentified. This sample was included in a study of T-cell reconstitution after alpha-beta-depleted transplantation in children. The CDR3 is made up of 14 amino acids. Germline V gene data show CDR1 as DFQATT and CDR2 as SNEGSKA (reference sequence). Trimming took 6 bases from V and 3 from J; bases not matched to a gene: 8. During its preparation, the TCRbeta library received unique molecular identifiers. TCRdb analysed the PCR reads with MiXCR anew, one entry per CDR3 protein. The sample includes about 610,000 distinct CDR3 sequences, 20% to 30% of them seen just once. Points from the study as a whole: The origin of high day-60 TCRbeta diversity in some patients lay in surviving recipient T cells and thymic progenitors. Most T-cell counts and diversity one year after the transplant came from T cells that were newly produced. About two months after transplant, alpha-beta T cells reportedly came from several hundred expanded graft clones.

The origin of this receptor is a boy less than two years old with Wiskott-Aldrich syndrome, due to receive a stem cell transplant. The rearrangement joins TRBV20-1 to TRBJ2-1; 7 nucleotides agree with TRBD2. The input for sequencing was PBMCs, taken before TCRalphabeta/CD19-depleted stem cell transplant. CDR3 bases: TGCAGTGCAGTGCGGGAGTCGGGCTACAATGAGCAGTTCTTC. Protein product: CSAVRESGYNEQFF.